This paragraph reports one TCR beta chain. The sample holds a few counts of this clone. Its antigen is not yet known. No base-level quality is on record; no much larger clone is a single base apart. V is reduced by 4 bases and J by 10 bases, leaving a spacing of 11 bases between them. Reading from cysteine to phenylalanine, the CDR3 counts 13 amino acids. Solely the CDR3 DNA is kept, with 39 bases framed from the first base. Taken from the germline V gene (reference sequence), the CDR1 and CDR2 loops are MNHEY and SMNVEV. The donors were healthy, HIV-negative adults who had no recently reported acute infections or vaccinations. Every donor was a Caucasian adult living in Nashville, Tennessee, USA. Magnetic negative selection was used to enrich CD4+ T cells, after which naive cells were positively selected on CD45RA and the negative fraction became the memory subset. Blood was obtained by leukapheresis, after which PBMCs were separated by Ficoll-Histopaque density gradient centrifugation and cryopreserved in liquid nitrogen vapor phase. Analytical flow cytometry was used to check the purity and quantity of each magnetically sorted T cell population. From each sorted fraction, genomic DNA was isolated and quantified by UV absorbance on a Nanodrop 2000c.

This sample was included in a study of shared clonotypes between healthy human individuals (dated by TCRdb to 2019 to 2021). Background for the entire study: The cohort included three men and a couple of women between 18 and 49 years of age. Per donor, three plates each were used for CD4 naive and CD4 memory, two for CD8 naive, and one for CD8 memory. Per donor, leukapheresis produced somewhere between about 0.85 and 9.5 billion PBMCs. Blood TCR repertoires of a handful of healthy adults were deeply sequenced to estimate repertoire size and the extent of clonotype sharing between individuals. Libraries were prepared and TCR repertoires were sequenced by different laboratories using diverse techniques, in order to increase sequencing depth and limit assay-specific biases.

Paper-wide results and their limitations: When a handful of donors were compared, the shared fraction of clonotypes was 5% to 6.5% for naive CD4, over 3% for naive CD8, more than 2% for memory CD4, and 0.4% for memory CD8. Sampling was restricted to blood, and TCR repertoires in tissue are likely to differ from TCR repertoires in blood. Estimated clonotype richness was generally larger for naive than for memory subsets. Pairwise subsampling indicated that sequencing depth was expected to affect the degree of clonotype sharing among donors. Because the study included a small number of donors, the genetic and exposure-history diversity represented was limited. Incomplete sequencing was indicated by rarefaction of sorted-subset datasets, despite the large sequencing depth. Compared with non-shared clonotypes, the clonotypes found in all four sorted-subset donors had higher generation probabilities.

TCR CDR3 regions were amplified from genomic DNA by multiplex PCR using the deep immunoSEQ assay. Genomic DNA extracted from each cell subset was distributed evenly over all wells of several immunoSEQ 96-well plates, and each plate served as one replicate. For sorted subsets, approximately 200 ng of genomic DNA, equivalent to roughly 33,000 T cell genomes, went into each replicate PCR. Purified libraries were quantified with a Qubit 3.0 fluorometer, sized on a Bioanalyzer 2100, and re-quantified with the KAPA Library Quantification kit. Each immunoSEQ 96-well plate was sequenced on its own single-read 150-cycle Illumina NextSeq 550 flow cell. Processing in the source paper ran as follows. Because the immunoSEQ output included only junctional sequences and no quality scores, the filtering could not be the same as the filtering used for full-length reads. To assign V/J genes and CDR3, sequences were annotated against IMGT germline references using PyIR, a Python wrapper for IgBLAST v1.9. Reads were removed for weak V/J assignments (E-value above 1e-6), missing CDR3, stop codons, out-of-frame junctions, or ambiguous translated residues. V3J clonotypes were defined as sequences sharing an identical inferred V gene, J gene, and CDR3 amino acid sequence. To compute the percentage overlap between repertoires, the number of shared unique clonotypes was divided by the size of the smaller repertoire. Richness of each repertoire was evaluated using RTK rarefaction, the Chao1 estimator, and Recon v2.1 estimates of unobserved clonotypes. Generation probabilities were computed with OLGA for all TCRbeta clonotypes obtained by the gDNA method from four donors. TCRdb took over this immuneACCESS table, retaining in-frame rearrangements with V and J assigned. Such tables are incomplete; in checked studies, under half of the missing clones stem from an unresolved V gene, and the remainder is unexplained. For V, J and clone size, that table is used; D and trimming come from the DNA. Across this sample there are around 2.3 million clones, with almost 96% seen only once. In total, the top ten clones hold approximately 0.13% of the sample.

The sequence is built from TRBV27 and TRBJ1-6; the D gene is perhaps TRBD1, from 6 matching bases. The source of this sequence is a man between 18 and 35 years old in good health. The sequencing input was naive CD4+ T cells sorted from blood. The cell subset or site label, as the study defines it: CD45RA+ positively selected. For the CDR3, the sequence is CASSSRQVSPLHF. The DNA reads TGTGCCAGCAGTTCCCGACAGGTATCACCCCTCCACTTT.